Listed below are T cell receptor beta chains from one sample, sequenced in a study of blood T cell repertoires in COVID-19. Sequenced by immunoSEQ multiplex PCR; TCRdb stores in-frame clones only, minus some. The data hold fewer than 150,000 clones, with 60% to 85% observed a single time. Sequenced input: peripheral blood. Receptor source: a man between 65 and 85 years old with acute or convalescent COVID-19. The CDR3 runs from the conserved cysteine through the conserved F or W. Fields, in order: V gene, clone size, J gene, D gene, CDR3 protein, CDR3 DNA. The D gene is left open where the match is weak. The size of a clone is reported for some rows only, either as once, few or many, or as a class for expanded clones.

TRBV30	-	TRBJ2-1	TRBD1	CAWKQGVSYNEQFF	TGTGCCTGGAAACAGGGGGTCTCCTACAATGAGCAGTTCTTC
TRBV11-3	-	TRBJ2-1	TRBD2	CASSLTSGMGNEQFF	TGTGCCAGCAGCTTGACTAGCGGGATGGGGAATGAGCAGTTCTTC
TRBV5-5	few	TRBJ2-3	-	CASSLRGGSADTQYF	TGTGCCAGCAGCTTGAGGGGGGGTAGTGCAGATACGCAGTATTTT
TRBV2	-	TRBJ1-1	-	CASSEEREGRAFF	TGTGCCAGCAGTGAAGAGAGGGAAGGGAGAGCTTTCTTT
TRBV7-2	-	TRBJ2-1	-	CASSPLSANEQFF	TGTGCCAGCAGCCCACTCTCCGCAAATGAGCAGTTCTTC
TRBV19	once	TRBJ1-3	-	CAQWRGNSGNTIYF	TGTGCCCAATGGCGGGGAAACTCTGGAAACACCATATATTTT
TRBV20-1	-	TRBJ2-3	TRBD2	CSASGLASGADTQYF	TGCAGTGCTAGTGGGCTCGCTAGCGGGGCCGATACGCAGTATTTT
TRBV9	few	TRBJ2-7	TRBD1	CASSMMAQGVSEQYF	TGTGCCAGCAGTATGATGGCACAGGGGGTGAGCGAGCAGTACTTC
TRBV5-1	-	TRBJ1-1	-	CASSLANRNTEAFF	TGCGCCAGCAGCTTGGCCAACAGGAACACTGAAGCTTTCTTT
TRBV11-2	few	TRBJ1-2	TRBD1	CASRALLRDRENYGYTF	TGTGCCAGCAGGGCCCTCCTGAGGGACAGGGAAAACTATGGCTACACCTTC
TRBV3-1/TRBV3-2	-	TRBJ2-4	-	CASSQDFGRGTGKNIQYF	TGTGCCAGCAGCCAAGATTTCGGCCGGGGAACTGGCAAAAACATTCAGTACTTC
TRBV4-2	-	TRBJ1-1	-	CASSQVSQGVNTEAFF	TGTGCCAGCAGCCAAGTATCGCAGGGCGTCAACACTGAAGCTTTCTTT
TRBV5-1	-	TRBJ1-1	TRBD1	CASSVGQGETEAFF	TGCGCCAGCAGCGTGGGACAGGGAGAGACTGAAGCTTTCTTT
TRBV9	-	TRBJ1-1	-	CASSVIGGNTEAFF	TGTGCCAGCAGCGTAATCGGCGGAAACACTGAAGCTTTCTTT
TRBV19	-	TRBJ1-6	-	CASSPNKGQNSPLHF	TGTGCCAGTAGTCCAAACAAAGGACAGAATTCACCCCTCCACTTT
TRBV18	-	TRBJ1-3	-	CASSQDTNSGNTIYF	TGTGCCAGCTCACAGGACACCAACTCTGGAAACACCATATATTTT
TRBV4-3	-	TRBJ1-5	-	CASSLARGGNQPQHF	TGCGCCAGCAGCCTCGCCAGGGGTGGCAATCAGCCCCAGCATTTT
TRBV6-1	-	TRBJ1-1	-	CASSEPPTETEAFF	TGTGCCAGCAGTGAACCTCCTACGGAGACTGAAGCTTTCTTT
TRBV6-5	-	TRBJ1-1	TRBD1	CAGRQGWDTEAFF	TGTGCCGGTCGACAGGGTTGGGACACTGAAGCTTTCTTT
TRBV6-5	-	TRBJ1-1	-	CASSDGGGAFF	TGTGCCAGCAGCGACGGGGGAGGGGCTTTCTTT
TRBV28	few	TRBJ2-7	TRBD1	CASSLRGQWYEQYF	TGTGCCAGCAGTTTGAGGGGGCAGTGGTACGAGCAGTACTTC
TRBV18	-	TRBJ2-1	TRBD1	CASSPTGRNEQFF	TGTGCCAGCTCCCCGACAGGGCGCAATGAGCAGTTCTTC
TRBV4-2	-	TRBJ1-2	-	CASSQDGNRLGGYTF	TGTGCCAGCAGCCAAGATGGGAACAGGCTAGGGGGCTACACCTTC
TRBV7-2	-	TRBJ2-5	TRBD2	CASSPLAGGPGETQYF	TGTGCCAGCAGCCCCCTAGCGGGGGGGCCCGGGGAGACCCAGTACTTC